Shown below are 15 T cell receptor beta chains from a single sample sequenced in a study of technical replicates of blood from a handful of donors. Method: immunoSEQ multiplex PCR; TCRdb's copy keeps in-frame clones and lacks some. The sample lists around 70,000 clones, under 95% occurring once. Specimen: T cells isolated from PBMCs. Source of these receptors: a human donor in good health.

The genes are TRBV5-8 and TRBJ2-7; 7 positions match TRBD2. The CDR3 sequence is 17 residues long. CDR1 is SGHTS and CDR2 is YDEGEE in the germline V gene. The trim removed 0 bases at V and 0 bases at J, leaving 9 bases unmatched. DNA for the CDR3: TGTGCCAGCAGCTTGGTGGGGGGGGAGGCCCTCTCCTACGAGCAGTACTTC. Translated, it gives CASSLVGGEALSYEQYF. Filled out from reference TRBV5-8 and TRBJ2-7, the complete variable domain reads EAGVTQSPTHLIKTRGQQATLRCSPISGHTSVYWYQQALGLGLQFLLWYDEGEERNRGNFPPRFSGRQFPNYSSELNVNALELEDSALYLCASSLVGGEALSYEQYFGPGTRLTVT.

The chain is built from TRBV11-2 and TRBJ2-1; TRBD1 matches at 9 bases. Germline assignment: CDR1 SGHAT and CDR2 FQNNGV. After removal of 4 bases from V and 4 bases from J, the junction contained 5 bases not matched to a gene. This CDR3 is 15 amino acids long. In DNA, the CDR3 is TGTGCCAGCAGCTCTTTACAGGGGGCTTACAATGAGCAGTTCTTC. It translates to CASSSLQGAYNEQFF.

The gene calls are TRBV19 and TRBJ2-7, with a possible D match to TRBD1 (6 bases). This CDR3 has 13 amino acids. Germline V gives CDR1 LNHDA, CDR2 SQIVND (reference sequence). The V and J ends lost 8 bases and 1 base respectively, with 12 bases between them. The CDR3: CASAPQGSYEQYF. DNA for the CDR3: TGTGCCAGTGCCCCTCAGGGGTCCTACGAGCAGTACTTC.

The rearrangement uses TRBV15 and TRBJ2-2; 8 nucleotides agree with TRBD1. CDR1 and CDR2 from the germline V gene are LNHNV and YYDKDF (reference sequence). The CDR3 contains 13 residues. V shed 11 bases, J shed 7 bases, and the junction held 9 bases outside the gene matches. In nucleotides, the CDR3 is TGTGCCGGTAGGGACAGGCTAATCGGGGAGCTGTTTTTT. This gives the protein CAGRDRLIGELFF.

The rearrangement uses TRBV10-3 and TRBJ2-1; 13 bases fit TRBD2. Germline trimming cut 11 bases from V and 5 bases from J; bases unmatched to any gene: 6. There are 14 residues in the CDR3. Germline lookup yields CDR1 ENHRY and CDR2 SYGVKD. The CDR3 is CAVGLAGAHNEQFF. CDR3 coding DNA: TGTGCCGTCGGACTAGCGGGAGCCCACAATGAGCAGTTCTTC.

The rearrangement links TRBV9 to TRBJ2-3; TRBD1 matches at 12 bases. The CDR3 runs 17 residues. CDR1 SGDLS and CDR2 YYNGEE come from the germline V gene. V gave up 3 bases and J gave up 3 bases; unmatched junction bases: 8. The CDR3 is CASSEGQGATETDTQYF. The CDR3 DNA reads TGTGCCAGCAGCGAGGGACAGGGGGCGACAGAAACAGATACGCAGTATTTT. The entire variable domain, with the rest obtained from reference TRBV9 and TRBJ2-3, is as follows: DSGVTQTPKHLITATGQRVTLRCSPRSGDLSVYWYQQSLDQGLQFLIQYYNGEERAKGNILERFSAQQFPDLHSELNLSSLELGDSALYFCASSEGQGATETDTQYFGPGTRLTVL.

This clone was picked up one time. The V gene is TRBV28, the J gene TRBJ1-2; D might be TRBD1 (5 bases). V was pared by 6 bases and J by 4 bases, with 6 bases between. CDR1 and CDR2 (germline): MDHEN, SYDVKM. This CDR3 is built from 11 residues. The CDR3 coding sequence is TGTGCCAGCAGCGACAGCTATGGCTACACCTTC. Translation: CASSDSYGYTF.

This chain links TRBV2 with TRBJ1-4; tentatively, D is TRBD1 (6 bases). CDR1 SNHLY and CDR2 FYNNEI come from the germline V gene. This CDR3 has 11 amino acids. V lost 8 bases and J 10 bases, leaving 11 bases between the germline ends. The CDR3 DNA follows: TGTGCCAGCCAGGGGCAAGCAAAACTGTTTTTT. Protein: CASQGQAKLFF.

The rearrangement links TRBV18 to TRBJ1-5; D is ambiguous. Trimming left V 2 bases short and J 6 bases short, with 8 bases between. The CDR3 has 13 residues. CDR1 is KGHSH and CDR2 is LQKENI in the germline V gene. CDR3 nucleotide sequence: TGTGCCAGCTCACCATATTCCGGTCAGCCCCAGCATTTT. Encoded protein: CASSPYSGQPQHF.

V usage is TRBV5-4 and J usage is TRBJ2-3; the match to TRBD2 covers 10 bases. The V segment lost 4 bases and the J segment 6 bases; nucleotides outside the gene matches: 14. CDR1 and CDR2 from the germline V gene are SGHNT and YYREEE (reference sequence). The CDR3 covers 17 residues. The CDR3 nucleotides are TGTGCCAGCAGCCCCTTAGAAGCGGGAGGGGCGGGGGATACGCAGTATTTT. Amino acids: CASSPLEAGGAGDTQYF. The full variable domain, with the rest looked up from reference TRBV5-4 and TRBJ2-3, is ETGVTQSPTHLIKTRGQQVTLRCSSQSGHNTVSWYQQALGQGPQFIFQYYREEENGRGNFPPRFSGLQFPNYSSELNVNALELDDSALYLCASSPLEAGGAGDTQYFGPGTRLTVL.

For the CDR3, the DNA is TGTGCCAGCACCGAGGGCATCCTGTATGGCTACACCTTC. Translated: CASTEGILYGYTF. The chain recombines TRBV7-9 with TRBJ1-2, with no clear D. Trimming removed 7 bases at V and 5 bases at J, with 14 bases between. CDR1 is SEHNR and CDR2 is FQNEAQ in the germline V gene (reference sequence). This CDR3 has 13 amino acids.

The V gene is TRBV19, the J gene TRBJ2-7; maybe TRBD1 (5 bases). V lost 10 bases, J lost 3 bases, and 16 bases lay in between. CDR1 LNHDA and CDR2 SQIVND come from the germline V gene (reference sequence). CDR3 length: 13 residues. The CDR3 is CATRPGYRYEQYF. CDR3 sequence (DNA): TGTGCCACCCGTCCAGGGTACCGCTACGAGCAGTACTTC.

The rearrangement uses TRBV6-5 and TRBJ2-1; D might be TRBD2 (5 bases). The V end was cut by 3 bases, the J end by 6 bases, with 9 bases between. Germline assignment: CDR1 MNHEY and CDR2 SVGAGI. The CDR3 is 13 amino acids. This chain's CDR3 is CASSYRGPNEQFF. For the CDR3, the DNA is TGTGCCAGCAGTTATCGCGGGCCCAATGAGCAGTTCTTC.

This clone was recorded a few times. This chain connects TRBV9 to TRBJ1-1; 7 positions match TRBD1. The V and J ends lost 3 bases and 3 bases, in that order; junction bases with no gene match: 5. The CDR3 covers 14 residues. Germline V lookup: CDR1 SGDLS, CDR2 YYNGEE. CDR3 DNA sequence: TGTGCCAGCAGCGCATCTGACAGGGACACTGAAGCTTTCTTT. Residues: CASSASDRDTEAFF.

V and J are TRBV10-3 and TRBJ2-7, with D perhaps matching TRBD2 (6 bases). CDR1 and CDR2 from the germline V gene are ENHRY and SYGVKD. The CDR3 is made up of 16 amino acids. Deletions cut 0 bases from V and 0 bases from J, with 12 bases between. Here the CDR3 DNA reads TGTGCCATCAGTGAGTCTGGCGGGATCTACTCCTACGAGCAGTACTTC. Encoded protein: CAISESGGIYSYEQYF.